This T cell receptor (beta chain) was identified in a study of T cells in Graves' hyperthyroidism and ophthalmopathy (dated by TCRdb to the late 2010s). The study in broad terms: Peripheral blood was sampled at the time of initial diagnosis, prior to any treatment. To identify distinguishing TCR V-J signatures, a discovery cohort of around 100 patients was used, comprising 43 with Graves' ophthalmopathy and about 59 with stable Graves' hyperthyroidism. An independent validation cohort of around 19 hyperthyroidism patients and approximately 15 patients who later progressed to ophthalmopathy tested prospective prediction of ophthalmopathy. The 85 to 100 discovery patients were divided at random into training and test sets in a 7:3 ratio. The study also compared thyroid tissue and blood T-cell repertoires from a handful of Graves' hyperthyroidism patients. After blood sampling, hyperthyroidism patients were treated with methimazole at a starting dose of 30 mg daily, and ophthalmopathy patients were treated with high-dose intravenous methylprednisolone. TCR Vbeta CDR3 sequencing of 120 to 150 peripheral blood samples (under 45 ophthalmopathy, over 70 hyperthyroidism and approximately 17 progressor patients) is reported in the paper. Results and caveats for the whole study, not just this receptor: In validation, progression to ophthalmopathy was predicted by the model with 55% to 71% sensitivity and just over 72% specificity, a median of 6.5 months before onset. No statistical method was used to set the sample size in advance, and investigators knew the group allocation. Ophthalmopathy was separated from stable hyperthyroidism by a 13 V-J signature model, with about 86% sensitivity and about 81% specificity obtained in cross-validation and 80%/75% obtained in testing. Most expanded thyroid clonotypes (frequency above 0.001) were also detected in blood, a finding suggesting that blood repertoires may reflect thyroid immune responses.

A patient counted as having stable Graves' hyperthyroidism if no progression to ophthalmopathy occurred over 18 months of follow-up. Hyperthyroidism patients were newly diagnosed, with disease duration under 2 months, and aged 18 to 65 years. Patients with uncontrolled infections, other autoimmune diseases, pregnancy or lactation were excluded. Clinical symptoms, serum thyroxine and TRAb, thyroid ultrasound, and orbital computed tomography formed the basis for the diagnoses. PBMCs were isolated from 10 ml of fresh peripheral blood by Ficoll-Paque density gradient centrifugation. Total RNA was extracted with Trizol reagent, and quality was checked on an Agilent 2100 Bioanalyzer. A note on this clonotype: What this receptor recognizes is not known. One base away there is no much larger clone; base qualities are not given.

Amplification of TCR beta CDR3 regions was carried out from RNA transcripts. A first-round RT-PCR of the TCR CDR3 used the HTBI primer set with the Qiagen OneStep RT-PCR kit. Libraries were constructed in a second round of multiplex PCR, after which size selection and purification were performed. Paired-end sequencing of the libraries was performed with 100 bp reads on an Illumina HiSeq2000. As for how the authors treated the data: SOAPnuke was used to process the raw data, with reads discarded if the reads contained adapters or uncalled bases, had a mean Phred below 15, or lacked an exact constant-primer or identifier match. High-quality paired reads were merged with COPE v1.2.5, and unique nucleotide sequences were defined as clonotypes. MiTCR v1.1 was used to align clonotypes to the IMGT TRBV, TRBD and TRBJ reference segments. The analysis was restricted to V-J combinations with a frequency above 0.0001, which together covered 99.2% of the repertoires. The TCS score was defined as the ratio of F50 (clonal expansion) to E x V (chaos), calculated using BLOSUM62-based TCRdist between CDR3 peptides within each V-J. Welch's t-statistics and random forest reduced approximately 520 V-J features to 10 to 15, which were used in a naive Bayes classifier (R e1071). In TCRdb, the public reads were trimmed at Q25 with fastp and aligned with MiXCR, with productive beta chains retained. Records with the same CDR3 protein are collapsed into one entry carrying the most frequent genes and DNA. The V and J calls, along with clone size, are taken from TCRdb and not from the paper's own processing. In this sample the table shows about 700,000 distinct CDR3 sequences, about 14% of which occur a single time. Clones ranked in the top ten supply roughly 10% of the sample.

The CDR1 and CDR2 encoded by the germline V gene are MGHRA and YSYEKL. The junction carries 11 bases between V and J, which are trimmed by 1 base and 0 bases respectively. The CDR3 goes from the cysteine to the phenylalanine over 16 residues. The retained sequence is limited to the CDR3, 48 bases, with the frame set at the first base. Material for sequencing was blood. This clonotype originated in a woman aged 18-29 years with Graves' hyperthyroidism. The rearrangement joined TRBV4-1 to TRBJ2-3, with the D gene not clear enough to name. The sequenced DNA is TGCGCCAGCAGCCAAGTGCCCGTAGCTAGCACAGATACGCAGTATTTT. Translated, this gives CASSQVPVASTDTQYF.